Included here is one T cell receptor beta chain sequence, with context. It has no known antigen specificity. No base-level quality is on record; no much larger clone is a single base apart. This specimen comes from a study of blood T cell repertoires in COVID-19 (dated by TCRdb to the early 2020s). For the wider study: Samples covering the acute and convalescent phases of COVID-19 were provided by collaborators in the United States, Italy and Spain. The prospective study material was composed of cDNA or gDNA derived from T cells, B-cell-depleted T cells, or PBMCs. The sample metadata nearly always contained a de-identified subject ID, COVID-19 status, age in years and sex. The repertoires were made available in a free public database intended to serve as a resource for research on the immune response to SARS-CoV-2. Samples were obtained from the ongoing ImmuneRACE study (first 160 participants) and from over 1,000 subjects provided by 6 global collaborators. Subjects who had been exposed to COVID-19, were actively infected with it, or had recovered from it provided the deeply sampled blood TCRbeta repertoires that made up the dataset. Where HLA class I and class II types were available, the types were taken from metadata supplied by the sample provider, not from assay-based typing. Summary of the overall study and its limitations: The amount of clinical and demographic metadata varied by source and participant and was provided uncurated.

From the germline V gene (reference sequence), CDR1 is MNHNY and CDR2 is SVGAGI. The CDR3 spans 12 residues, from the cysteine through the phenylalanine. The DNA shown is the 36-base CDR3, in frame from base 1. V is reduced by 3 bases and J by 2 bases, leaving a spacing of 4 bases between them. Collaborating institutions collected whole blood in K2EDTA tubes following their own protocols. For TCRbeta analysis, collaborators shipped samples as frozen whole blood, isolated PBMCs, or DNA extracted from either of those sample types. TCRbeta CDR3 regions were amplified from genomic DNA using the immunoSEQ Assay, a bias-controlled multiplex PCR. Processing in the source paper ran as follows. The number of nucleated cells in each sample was estimated by amplification of reference gene primers within the assay. To quantify the absolute abundance of each unique TCRbeta CDR3 rearrangement, sequence reads were collapsed and filtered. For each sample, productive Simpson clonality was calculated by taking the square root of Simpson's diversity index across productive rearrangements. The immuneACCESS repertoire file appears here via TCRdb, limited to in-frame rearrangements. These files lack a portion of the clones; in checked studies, under half of the deficit traces to unresolved V genes, and the cause of the others is not known. D and trimming come from the DNA, and the V and J calls and clone size come from that table. This sample has about 120,000 clones in its table, and 65% to 90% of those were observed once. Clones ranked in the top ten supply 11% of the sample.

The sequenced sample was peripheral blood. This receptor was obtained from an elderly man with acute or convalescent COVID-19. The sequence is built from TRBV6-6 and TRBJ1-1; confidence is insufficient to name the D gene. The nucleotide sequence is TGTGCCAGCAGTTATAGTAACACTGAAGCTTTCTTT. Its amino acids are CASSYSNTEAFF.